The 30 T cell receptor beta chains below all came from one sample that was sequenced in a study of PD-1 blockade in classical Hodgkin lymphoma. Each and every patient relapsed after autologous stem cell transplantation, and patients got differing brentuximab vedotin exposure. TCRdb keeps only in-frame clones here, not all; method: immunoSEQ multiplex PCR. The sample holds about 41,000 clones, 86% seen once. The material sequenced was peripheral blood mononuclear cells (PBMCs), taken before the second cycle of nivolumab. Receptors were obtained from a human donor with classical Hodgkin lymphoma.

The chain recombines TRBV19 with TRBJ2-1; maybe TRBD2 (5 bases). The CDR3 contains 15 residues. V was pared by 5 bases and J by 0 bases, with 11 bases between. CDR1 LNHDA and CDR2 SQIVND come from the germline V gene (reference sequence). CDR3 residues: CASSYRTGSYNEQFF. In nucleotides, the CDR3 is TGTGCCAGTAGTTATCGGACTGGCTCCTACAATGAGCAGTTCTTC.

This sequence joins TRBV18 and TRBJ2-5; 11 positions match TRBD2. J gave up 5 bases and V 2 bases, and 4 bases lay outside the gene matches. CDR1 and CDR2 (germline): KGHSH, LQKENI. The CDR3 is 15 residues long. CDR3 residues: CASSPVGLAGETQYF. For the CDR3, the DNA is TGTGCCAGCTCACCAGTAGGACTAGCGGGTGAGACCCAGTACTTC.

This rearrangement joins TRBV29-1 to TRBJ2-1; TRBD2 matches 9 bases. Germline values: CDR1 SQVTM, CDR2 ANQGSEA. V dropped 4 bases and J dropped 8; count of bases not matched to a gene: 15. The CDR3 is 16 amino acids. The CDR3 DNA sequence: TGCAGCGTTGGGCGCACTAGCGGGTTCCAGGTTTATGAGCAGTTCTTC. The encoded protein is CSVGRTSGFQVYEQFF.

The V call is TRBV5-6, the J call TRBJ2-7; D gene unclear. This CDR3 is built from 13 residues. In germline, CDR1 is SGHDT, CDR2 YYEEEE. V dropped 2 bases and J dropped 0 bases, with 6 bases sitting between them. In nucleotides, the CDR3 is TGTGCCAGCAGCTTTAGGAACTCCTACGAGCAGTACTTC. It translates to CASSFRNSYEQYF.

This clone has only one observation. The chain combines TRBV25-1 with TRBJ1-2; D is perhaps TRBD1 (6 bases). Trimming stripped 1 base from V and 7 bases from J, with 10 bases between. Germline-derived CDR1 and CDR2 are MGHDK and SYGVNS. This CDR3 is built from 13 residues. The CDR3 here is CASSESGVPGYTF. CDR3 DNA: TGTGCCAGCAGTGAATCAGGGGTACCTGGCTACACCTTC.

The sample holds one count of this clone. The J gene is TRBJ2-6, the V gene TRBV9; D is ambiguous. Germline-derived CDR1 and CDR2 are SGDLS and YYNGEE. The CDR3 is made up of 14 amino acids. The V gene lost 4 bases and the J gene lost 0 bases, with 5 bases spanning the gap. CDR3 residues: CASSPLSGANVLTF. The CDR3 DNA follows: TGTGCCAGCAGCCCCCTCTCTGGGGCCAACGTCCTGACTTTC.

J is TRBJ2-7 and V is TRBV6-5, with TRBD2 matching over 8 bases. Germline lookup yields CDR1 MNHEY and CDR2 SVGAGI. This CDR3 contains 16 residues. Losses at the gene ends were 2 bases for V and 2 bases for J; bases not matched to a gene: 8. The CDR3: CASSYRGVAGPYEQYF. CDR3 bases: TGTGCCAGCAGTTACAGGGGAGTAGCGGGACCCTACGAGCAGTACTTC.

The chain employs TRBV9 and TRBJ2-3, with TRBD2 matching over 7 bases. CDR1 and CDR2 from the germline V gene are SGDLS and YYNGEE. CDR3 length: 16 residues. Losses at the gene ends were 4 bases for V and 6 bases for J; bases not matched to a gene: 14. The CDR3: CASSYSTSKGEDTQYF. As DNA, the CDR3 is TGTGCCAGCAGCTACTCGACTAGCAAGGGAGAGGATACGCAGTATTTT.

This clone has only a few counts. The chain has TRBV28 and TRBJ1-5; D might be TRBD1 (5 bases). Germline CDR1 MDHEN, CDR2 SYDVKM. The V and J ends lost 1 base and 0 bases respectively, with 19 bases between them. CDR3 length: 19 residues. The CDR3 spells CASSLSSYDSTYSNQPQHF. CDR3 nucleotide sequence: TGTGCCAGCAGTTTATCCTCCTACGACAGTACGTATAGCAATCAGCCCCAGCATTTT.

This clone was seen a single time. The genes are TRBV27 and TRBJ2-1, with TRBD2 as a possible D gene (6 bases). Trimming removed 3 bases at V and 7 bases at J, with 13 bases between. Germline V gene sequence: CDR1 MNHEY, CDR2 SMNVEV (reference sequence). This CDR3 has 14 residues. The CDR3 is CASSFVPGVNEQFF. The CDR3 region has the DNA TGTGCCAGCAGTTTTGTCCCGGGAGTGAATGAGCAGTTCTTC.

Comment on this clone: An end of the junction differs from the germline gene, which may be a read error. V usage is TRBV7-7 and J usage is TRBJ2-2, with TRBD1 as a possible D gene (5 bases). The length of the CDR3 is 13 residues. The germline V gene has CDR1 SSHAT and CDR2 FNYEAQ (reference sequence). The CDR3 region is CASSLRQSGELFF. The CDR3 nucleotides read TGTGCTAGCAGCCTCCGACAGAGCGGGGAGCTGTTTTTT.

The genes are TRBV5-5 and TRBJ2-4; D unclear. The CDR3 is 13 amino acids. Germline V lookup: CDR1 SGHKS, CDR2 YYEKEE (reference sequence). V was cut by 4 bases and J by 7 bases, with 12 bases left in between. Written as DNA, the CDR3 is TGTGCCAGCAGCACAAGGCCCTCCAACATTCAGTACTTC. Translating it yields CASSTRPSNIQYF.

This sequence joins TRBV15 and TRBJ1-3; D not resolved. This CDR3 spans 15 amino acids. V lost 3 bases and J 0 bases, leaving 9 bases between the germline ends. Per germline, CDR1 LNHNV and CDR2 YYDKDF (reference sequence). CDR3 amino acids: CATSSSGYSGNTIYF. In nucleotides, the CDR3 is TGTGCCACCAGCAGCTCAGGTTACTCTGGAAACACCATATATTTT.

V is TRBV28 and J is TRBJ2-7; D is possibly TRBD1 (6 bases). Germline CDR1 MDHEN, CDR2 SYDVKM. V dropped 7 bases and J dropped 2 bases, with 9 bases sitting between them. CDR3 length: 12 amino acids. Here the CDR3 DNA reads TGTGCCAGCATAACAGGGCCCTACGAGCAGTACTTC. This codes for CASITGPYEQYF.

This clone showed up just once. The V gene is TRBV9, the J gene TRBJ2-3, with 12 bases aligning to TRBD2. The CDR3 is 15 residues long. V lost 3 bases, J lost 4 bases, and 3 bases stayed unmatched. Germline CDR1 is SGDLS and CDR2 is YYNGEE. CDR3 loop: CASSASGRGADTQYF. The CDR3 DNA sequence: TGTGCCAGCAGCGCTAGCGGGAGGGGCGCAGATACGCAGTATTTT.

This chain connects TRBV7-9 to TRBJ2-7; D is possibly TRBD1 or TRBD2 (5 bases each). CDR3 length: 13 amino acids. Trimming cost V 10 bases and J 0 bases, with 13 bases left between them. Looked up from germline, CDR1 is SEHNR and CDR2 is FQNEAQ (reference sequence). The CDR3 sequence: CATTRDASYEQYF. DNA of the CDR3: TGTGCCACTACCCGGGACGCCTCCTACGAGCAGTACTTC. The full variable domain, with the rest looked up from reference TRBV7-9 and TRBJ2-7, is DTGVSQNPRHKITKRGQNVTFRCDPISEHNRLYWYRQTLGQGPEFLTYFQNEAQLEKSRLLSDRFSAERPKGSFSTLEIQRTEQGDSAMYLCATTRDASYEQYFGPGTRLTVT.

V usage is TRBV5-1 and J usage is TRBJ2-2; D not resolved. CDR1 and CDR2 from the germline V gene are SGHRS and YFSETQ. The CDR3 totals 15 residues. V lost 1 base to trimming and J lost 2 bases, with 9 bases between them. CDR3 amino acids: CASSLTAGNTGELFF. The CDR3 DNA follows: TGCGCCAGCAGCTTGACGGCCGGAAACACCGGGGAGCTGTTTTTT.

The chain recombines TRBV21-1 with TRBJ2-2; TRBD1 is the table's D call, not checked against the DNA. TRBV21-1 is a pseudogene. CDR3 length equals 17 residues. Here the CDR3 reads CASSKDITGEETGELFF. Written as DNA, the CDR3 is TGTGCCAGCAGCAAAGATATAACAGGGGAAGAAACCGGGGAGCTGTTTTTT.

This chain links TRBV5-1 with TRBJ1-2; unclear D gene. Trimming left V 0 bases short and J 5 bases short, with 8 bases between. The CDR3 extends over 13 amino acids. Germline CDR1 reads SGHRS; CDR2 reads YFSETQ. The CDR3 is CASSLGTAYGYTF. DNA of the CDR3: TGCGCCAGCAGCTTGGGGACGGCTTATGGCTACACCTTC.

The chain couples TRBV14 to TRBJ2-1; 7 nucleotides match TRBD1. Germline V lookup: CDR1 SGHDN, CDR2 FVKESK. Trimming at V came to 3 bases and at J to 7 bases, leaving 3 bases not matched to a gene. CDR3 length equals 13 residues. The CDR3 protein is CASSQTGLNEQFF. The CDR3 DNA follows: TGTGCCAGCAGCCAGACAGGGTTAAATGAGCAGTTCTTC. Supplemented by reference TRBV14 and TRBJ2-1, the full variable domain reads EAGVTQFPSHSVIEKGQTVTLRCDPISGHDNLYWYRRVMGKEIKFLLHFVKESKQDESGMPNNRFLAERTGGTYSTLKVQPAELEDSGVYFCASSQTGLNEQFFGPGTRLTVL.

The chain employs TRBV10-3 and TRBJ1-2, with 7 bases matching TRBD1. The trim removed 8 bases at V and 4 bases at J, leaving 10 bases unmatched. The CDR3 runs to 14 residues. CDR1 and CDR2 from the germline V gene are ENHRY and SYGVKD. The CDR3 DNA reads TGTGCCATCGACCCCGGGACAGACTTCTATGGCTACACCTTC. The encoded protein is CAIDPGTDFYGYTF.

A single count supports this clone. CDR3 in DNA: TGTGCCAGCAGCTTAGATTCAGGGTTTAATGAAAAACTGTTTTTT. Protein: CASSLDSGFNEKLFF. The genes are TRBV7-9 and TRBJ1-4; D is perhaps TRBD1 (5 bases). V was pared by 1 base and J by 4 bases, with 10 bases between. This CDR3 region has 15 residues. Germline V gene data show CDR1 as SEHNR and CDR2 as FQNEAQ (reference sequence).

The chain carries TRBV5-6 and TRBJ1-6; D is undetermined. Germline CDR1 reads SGHDT; CDR2 reads YYEEEE. The CDR3 runs 14 residues. V dropped 0 bases and J dropped 11 bases, with 12 bases sitting between them. CDR3 region: CASSLEAGLTPLHF. The CDR3 DNA sequence: TGTGCCAGCAGCTTGGAAGCAGGCCTGACACCCCTCCACTTT.

The chain uses TRBV7-8 and TRBJ2-1; unclear D gene. This CDR3 is built from 11 residues. The germline V and J ends were trimmed by 5 bases and 9 bases, with 8 bases remaining between them. The germline CDR1 and CDR2 sequences are SGHVS and FQNEAQ. The CDR3 DNA follows: TGTGCCAGCAGCCGTGTTAGTGAGCAGTTCTTC. It specifies CASSRVSEQFF.

The V call is TRBV12-1, the J call TRBJ2-7; no check of the table's D call, TRBD1, against the DNA was made. TRBV12-1 is an annotated pseudogene. This CDR3 comprises 17 residues. The CDR3 DNA is TGTGCCAGCAGCTTTAAGTTAGGGGGCAGCAATTTCAACGAGCAGTACTTC. Its protein product is CASSFKLGGSNFNEQYF.

The CDR3 DNA is TGTGCCAGCAGCATAGGACTAGCGGGTCCACTCTCCTACGAGCAGTACTTC. Translated, it gives CASSIGLAGPLSYEQYF. The chain carries TRBV5-5 and TRBJ2-7; 11 positions match TRBD2. The germline CDR1 and CDR2 sequences are SGHKS and YYEKEE (reference sequence). The V and J ends lost 4 bases and 0 bases, in that order; junction bases with no gene match: 9. The CDR3 is made up of 17 amino acids. Together with reference TRBV5-5 and TRBJ2-7, the CDR3 gives the full variable domain: DAGVTQSPTHLIKTRGQQVTLRCSPISGHKSVSWYQQVLGQGPQFIFQYYEKEERGRGNFPDRFSARQFPNYSSELNVNALLLGDSALYLCASSIGLAGPLSYEQYFGPGTRLTVT.

The genes are TRBV6-5 and TRBJ1-4; D is ambiguous. Per the germline V gene, CDR1 is MNHEY and CDR2 is SVGAGI. V lost 4 bases to trimming and J lost 7 bases, with 10 bases between them. CDR3 length equals 13 residues. CDR3 sequence reads: CASSSTVREKLFF. In nucleotides, the CDR3 is TGTGCCAGCAGTTCGACGGTTCGTGAAAAACTGTTTTTT.

V and J are TRBV2 and TRBJ1-1; 8 bases are shared with TRBD1. CDR1 is SNHLY and CDR2 is FYNNEI in the germline V gene. The V and J ends lost 7 bases and 1 base, in that order; junction bases with no gene match: 5. The CDR3 sequence is 14 residues long. CDR3 residues: CASITDRGNTEAFF. The CDR3 DNA reads as TGTGCCAGCATTACAGACAGGGGGAACACTGAAGCTTTCTTT.

This clone was counted a single time. The V call is TRBV6-5, the J call TRBJ1-4; the D gene is possibly TRBD1 (6 bases). The CDR3 sequence is 14 residues long. V was trimmed by 6 bases and J by 7 bases, leaving 15 bases between them. The germline CDR1 and CDR2 sequences are MNHEY and SVGAGI. In DNA form, the CDR3 reads TGTGCCAGCAGGTACAGGGAGGATGGTGAAAAACTGTTTTTT. Protein: CASRYREDGEKLFF.

V is TRBV7-7 and J is TRBJ2-5, with TRBD2 matching over 11 bases. The ends lost 3 bases at V and 4 bases at J; junction bases unmatched: 4. Per the germline V gene, CDR1 is SSHAT and CDR2 is FNYEAQ (reference sequence). The CDR3 extends over 15 amino acids. The CDR3 sequence is CASSLTSGIRETQYF. CDR3 bases: TGTGCCAGCAGCTTGACTAGCGGGATAAGAGAGACCCAGTACTTC. Drawing the rest from reference TRBV7-7 and TRBJ2-5, the complete variable domain is GAGVSQSPRYKVTKRGQDVTLRCDPISSHATLYWYQQALGQGPEFLTYFNYEAQPDKSGLPSDRFSAERPEGSISTLTIQRTEQRDSAMYRCASSLTSGIRETQYFGPGTRLLVL.